This T cell receptor beta chain was profiled in a study of blood T cell repertoires in COVID-19. Study context: The United States, Italy and Spain were the sources of the acute and convalescent COVID-19 samples. Nucleic acid was either cDNA or gDNA, and it came from T cells, B-cell-depleted T cells, or PBMCs.

Original data processing: Scientists estimated how many nucleated cells there were by amplifying reference gene primers. Data came from immunoSEQ multiplex PCR; TCRdb stores just in-frame clones and leaves some out. That table gives V, J and clone size, and the DNA gave D and trimming. Of a few hundred thousand clones in the sample, about 89% were seen once. This CDR3 is built from 14 residues. Losses at the gene ends were 6 bases for V and 1 base for J; bases not matched to a gene: 3. Looked up from germline, CDR1 is LGHDT and CDR2 is YNNKEL (reference sequence). Source material: peripheral blood. This chain connects TRBV3-1 (or the pseudogene TRBV3-2) to TRBJ1-1, with 9 bases aligning to TRBD1. This receptor was obtained from a woman aged 60-70 years with acute or convalescent COVID-19. The CDR3 nucleotides are TGTGCCAGCAGTCACAGGGGGCAGAACACTGAAGCTTTCTTT. Protein: CASSHRGQNTEAFF.